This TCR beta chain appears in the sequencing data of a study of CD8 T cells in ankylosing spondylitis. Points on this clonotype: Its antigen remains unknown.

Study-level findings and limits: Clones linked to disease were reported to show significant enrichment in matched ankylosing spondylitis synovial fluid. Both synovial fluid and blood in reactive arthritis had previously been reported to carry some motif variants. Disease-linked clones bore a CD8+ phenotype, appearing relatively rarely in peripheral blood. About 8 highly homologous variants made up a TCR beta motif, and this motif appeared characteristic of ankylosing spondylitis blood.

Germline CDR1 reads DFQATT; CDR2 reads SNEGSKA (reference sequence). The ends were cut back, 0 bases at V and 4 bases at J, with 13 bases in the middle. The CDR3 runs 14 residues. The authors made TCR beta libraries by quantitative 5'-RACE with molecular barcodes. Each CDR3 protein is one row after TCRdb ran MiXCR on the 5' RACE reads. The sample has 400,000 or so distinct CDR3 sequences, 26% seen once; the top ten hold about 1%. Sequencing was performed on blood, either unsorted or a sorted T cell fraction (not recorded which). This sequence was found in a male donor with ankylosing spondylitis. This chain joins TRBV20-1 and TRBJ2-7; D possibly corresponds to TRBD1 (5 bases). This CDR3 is CSARDVRGIYEQYF. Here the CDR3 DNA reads TGCAGTGCTAGAGATGTAAGGGGCATTTACGAGCAGTACTTC.